Presented here are 19 T cell receptor beta chains from one specimen sequenced in a study of T cells in Graves' hyperthyroidism and ophthalmopathy. Amplified TCR beta CDR3 regions came from RNA transcripts. The HTBI primer set drove a first-round RT-PCR of the TCR CDR3. From the multiplex PCR reads, TCRdb called clonotypes with MiXCR, one entry per CDR3 protein. The sample has nearly 600,000 distinct CDR3 sequences; approximately 14% are singletons. Sequenced: blood. The receptors shown here come from a woman aged 18-29 years with Graves' ophthalmopathy.

This clonotype came up many times. The chain links TRBV7-2 to TRBJ2-3, with 9 bases matching TRBD1. This CDR3 has 15 amino acids. Trimming took 5 bases from V and 4 from J; bases not matched to a gene: 7. Per germline, CDR1 SGHTA and CDR2 FQGNSA. The CDR3 sequence is CASSQRTGDADTQYF. Here the CDR3 DNA reads TGTGCCAGCAGCCAACGGACAGGGGATGCAGATACGCAGTATTTT.

In DNA form, the CDR3 reads TGTGCCACCAGTGGGGCGACGGATTCTGGGGCCAACGTCCTGACTTTC. It yields the protein CATSGATDSGANVLTF. The chain carries TRBV24-1 and TRBJ2-6; no firm D call. Trimming shortened V by 5 bases and J by 1 base, and 11 bases separated the two germline ends. The CDR3 sequence is 16 residues long. Germline V gene lookup returns CDR1 KGHDR and CDR2 SFDVKD.

This clonotype was counted a few times. The gene calls are TRBV19 and TRBJ2-7, with 8 bases aligning to TRBD2. This CDR3 spans 14 amino acids. V dropped 6 bases and J dropped 3; count of bases not matched to a gene: 7. Per the germline V gene, CDR1 is LNHDA and CDR2 is SQIVND (reference sequence). CDR3 DNA: TGTGCCAGTAGACCCTCGGGGGGGCACTACGAGCAGTACTTC. Translated, it gives CASRPSGGHYEQYF.

This clonotype came up many times. This chain links TRBV20-1 with TRBJ1-1, with D uncertain. The V gene's germline CDR1 is DFQATT and CDR2 SNEGSKA (reference sequence). The CDR3 runs 15 residues. V was trimmed by 1 base and J by 3 bases, leaving 15 bases between them. DNA for the CDR3: TGCAGTGCTAGAGTAGATAGGGTCCGGGACACTGAAGCTTTCTTT. The encoded protein is CSARVDRVRDTEAFF.

The sample holds a few counts of this clonotype. This chain joins TRBV4-2 and TRBJ2-2; TRBD1 or TRBD2 may be the D gene (5 bases each). V was pared by 0 bases and J by 0 bases, with 14 bases between. The CDR3 has 18 residues. CDR1 is LGHNA, CDR2 YNFKEQ, per germline. The CDR3 reads CASSQDEGRRPNTGELFF. CDR3 nucleotide sequence: TGTGCCAGCAGCCAAGATGAGGGGCGAAGACCGAACACCGGGGAGCTGTTTTTT.

This clonotype was seen ten or more times. The J gene is TRBJ1-2, the V gene TRBV5-6; D is unclear. Trimming took 0 bases from V and 4 from J, leaving 7 bases between them. Germline-derived CDR1 and CDR2 are SGHDT and YYEEEE. The CDR3 sequence is 13 residues long. The CDR3 DNA sequence: TGTGCCAGCAGCTTGGGGACCCTCTATGGCTACACCTTC. Amino acid sequence: CASSLGTLYGYTF.

This clonotype was observed many times. The V gene is TRBV7-9, the J gene TRBJ1-2, with TRBD1 matching 8 bases. The CDR3 runs to 12 residues. With V trimmed by 10 bases and J by 8 bases, 9 bases remained unmatched. Germline CDR1 is SEHNR and CDR2 is FQNEAQ (reference sequence). As DNA, the CDR3 is TGTGCCAACACCGTCCAGGGGGCCGGCTACACCTTC. It is translated as CANTVQGAGYTF.

This clonotype was observed a single time. A much larger clone differs from this one at a single base, so this may be a read error. This sequence joins TRBV28 and TRBJ1-1, with 7 nucleotides matching TRBD1. Germline values: CDR1 MDHEN, CDR2 SYDVKM. This CDR3 spans 15 amino acids. Trimming removed 5 bases from V and 2 bases from J; junction bases left unmatched: 8. This chain's CDR3 is CASSPGTEPNTEAFF. The CDR3 coding sequence is TGTGCCAGCAGTCCAGGGACAGAACCCAACACTGAAGCTTTCTTT.

This clonotype was seen repeatedly, ten times or more. The chain is built from TRBV5-8 and TRBJ2-3, with D unclear. CDR3 length: 12 amino acids. The ends were cut back, 7 bases at V and 4 bases at J, with 10 bases in the middle. Looked up from germline, CDR1 is SGHTS and CDR2 is YDEGEE. CDR3 residues: CASGPSADTQYF. In nucleotides, the CDR3 is TGTGCCAGCGGGCCGTCGGCAGATACGCAGTATTTT.

The table lists this clonotype with many counts. The chain combines TRBV9 with TRBJ2-7; 13 positions agree with TRBD2. In germline, CDR1 is SGDLS, CDR2 YYNGEE. The CDR3 is 16 residues long. The V and J ends lost 4 bases and 4 bases, in that order; junction bases with no gene match: 8. CDR3 nucleotide sequence: TGTGCCAGCAGCTACACGGGACTAGCGGGAATTTACGAGCAGTACTTC. Protein sequence: CASSYTGLAGIYEQYF.

The chain carries TRBV5-6 and TRBJ2-2; 13 nucleotides match TRBD2. The germline V gene encodes CDR1 SGHDT and CDR2 YYEEEE. CDR3 length: 16 residues. V gave up 7 bases and J gave up 7 bases; unmatched junction bases: 10. Written as DNA, the CDR3 is TGTGCCAGCGGTTCCGGGACTAGCGGGACCGGCGGGGAGCTGTTTTTT. This sequence encodes CASGSGTSGTGGELFF.

This clonotype was counted ten times or more. The chain is built from TRBV7-2 and TRBJ2-7, with 12 nucleotides matching TRBD2. The germline V gene has CDR1 SGHTA and CDR2 FQGNSA. The junction had 4 bases not matched to a gene; V was cut back by 6 bases and J by 4 bases. The CDR3 has 14 residues. CDR3: CASSLLAGGYEQYF. CDR3 DNA: TGTGCCAGCAGTTTGCTAGCGGGAGGGTACGAGCAGTACTTC. Looking up the rest from reference TRBV7-2 and TRBJ2-7 gives the full variable domain: GAGVSQSPSNKVTEKGKDVELRCDPISGHTALYWYRQSLGQGLEFLIYFQGNSAPDKSGLPSDRFSAERTGGSVSTLTIQRTQQEDSAVYLCASSLLAGGYEQYFGPGTRLTVT.

This clonotype was detected many times. This chain uses TRBV6-6 with TRBJ2-3; D not resolved. Trimming shortened V by 2 bases and J by 2 bases, and 20 bases separated the two germline ends. This CDR3 comprises 18 residues. Germline CDR1 and CDR2: MNHNY and SVGAGI (reference sequence). CDR3 bases: TGTGCCAGCAGTTACCCACTCCAACGGTCCAGAAACACAGATACGCAGTATTTT. The encoded protein is CASSYPLQRSRNTDTQYF.

A word on this clonotype: A much larger clone lies a single base off, so this may be a read error. In nucleotides, the CDR3 is TGTGCCAGCAGCCCGGCTGGACGTGAAGAGACCCAGTACTTC. It codes for CASSPAGREETQYF. The chain combines TRBV6-1 with TRBJ2-5, with unresolved D. V lost 6 bases and J 3 bases, leaving 14 bases between the germline ends. CDR1 is MNHNS and CDR2 is SASEGT in the germline V gene. The length of the CDR3 is 14 residues.

Of note for this clonotype: A much larger clone lies a single base off, so this may be a read error. The chain is built from TRBV7-9 and TRBJ1-2; 7 bases agree with TRBD1. The germline CDR1 and CDR2 sequences are SEHNR and FQNEAQ (reference sequence). The CDR3 length is 18 residues. CDR3 bases: TGTGCCGGCAGCTTATATAGAACCAGGGACAGAGGAAACTATGGCTACACCTTC. It yields the protein CAGSLYRTRDRGNYGYTF. The complete variable domain, with remaining parts taken from reference TRBV7-9 and TRBJ1-2, reads DTGVSQNPRHKITKRGQNVTFRCDPISEHNRLYWYRQTLGQGPEFLTYFQNEAQLEKSRLLSDRFSAERPKGSFSTLEIQRTEQGDSAMYLCAGSLYRTRDRGNYGYTFGSGTRLTVV.

This clonotype was observed at least ten times. CDR3: CASSSTSGSTGELFF. As DNA, the CDR3 is TGTGCCAGCAGCTCCACTAGCGGGAGCACCGGGGAGCTGTTTTTT. V is TRBV12-3 or TRBV12-4 and J is TRBJ2-2, with TRBD2 matching over 11 bases. This CDR3 region has 15 residues. V lost 6 bases, J lost 4 bases, and 4 bases stayed unmatched.

This clonotype was counted only a few times. The chain combines TRBV6-5 with TRBJ2-5, with D hard to call. Germline values: CDR1 MNHEY, CDR2 SVGAGI. The CDR3 extends over 11 amino acids. Between the trimmed V and J ends, which lost 8 bases and 5 bases, there was a span of 9 bases. The CDR3 loop is CASRFAETQYF. The CDR3 DNA is TGTGCCAGCCGGTTCGCGGAGACCCAGTACTTC.

This clonotype was recorded at least ten times. This chain connects TRBV12-3 or TRBV12-4 to TRBJ1-3; D unresolved. V lost 3 bases and J lost 0, with 9 bases in between. The length of the CDR3 is 15 residues. The CDR3 DNA is TGTGCCAGCAGTTTCTCGGCCGCCTCTGGAAACACCATATATTTT. This sequence encodes CASSFSAASGNTIYF.

This clonotype came up many times. The chain joins TRBV10-3 to TRBJ1-2, with TRBD1 matching over 11 bases. Unmatched junction bases numbered 7, after V lost 3 bases and J lost 4 bases. The CDR3 extends over 16 amino acids. Germline CDR1 is ENHRY and CDR2 is SYGVKD. The CDR3, as DNA: TGTGCCATCAGTGATGGACAGGGGGCGCGTGGCTATGGCTACACCTTC. This translates into CAISDGQGARGYGYTF.